The 30 T cell receptor beta chains below were found in one sample sequenced in a study of blood T cell repertoires in COVID-19 (dated by TCRdb to about 2020). The library was generated by the immunoSEQ multiplex PCR assay. Here the immuneACCESS table is served through TCRdb, limited to in-frame sequences with V and J called. Missing clones are a known gap in these copies; in checked studies unresolved V genes cover under half, and the rest lacks a known reason. Across this sample there are approximately 300,000 clones, with 92% seen only once. The top ten constitute around a sixth of the sample. Sequences were obtained from PBMCs or T cells enriched from blood (not recorded which). The receptors were gathered from a woman aged 25 to 39 who had recovered from COVID-19.

This chain connects TRBV28 to TRBJ1-2; TRBD1 might be the D (6 bases). The length of the CDR3 is 15 residues. V lost 6 bases and J 9 bases, leaving 23 bases between the germline ends. Per germline, CDR1 MDHEN and CDR2 SYDVKM. The CDR3 sequence: CASSLDRSQPMSYTF. The DNA of the CDR3 is TGTGCCAGCAGCCTAGACAGGTCTCAGCCCATGAGCTACACCTTC.

The chain carries TRBV4-1 and TRBJ1-6, with a weak D call TRBD1 (5 bases). V was pared by 4 bases and J by 8 bases, with 21 bases between. From germline, CDR1 is MGHRA and CDR2 YSYEKL. The CDR3 has 17 amino acids. DNA of the CDR3: TGCGCCAGCAGCCCCCTGGCAGGCCGGGGGGTCGATTCACCCCTCCACTTT. Translating it yields CASSPLAGRGVDSPLHF.

The genes are TRBV28 and TRBJ1-6; D gene ambiguous. There are 17 residues in the CDR3. The V end lost 4 bases, the J end lost 1 base, and 14 bases lay between the germline ends. The germline gives CDR1 MDHEN, CDR2 SYDVKM. The CDR3 loop is CASSSLLGRSYNSPLHF. The CDR3 nucleotides are TGTGCCAGCAGTTCCCTTCTGGGCAGATCCTATAATTCACCCCTCCACTTT.

Worth noting for this clone: Other DNA sequences in this specimen translate into the identical CDR3. The V gene is TRBV3-1 (or the pseudogene TRBV3-2), the J gene TRBJ1-5; D is undetermined. CDR3 length: 13 residues. CDR1 is LGHDT and CDR2 is YNNKEL in the germline V gene (reference sequence). The V gene lost 1 base and the J gene lost 5 bases, with 6 bases spanning the gap. The CDR3 loop reads CASSQARDQPQHF. CDR3 in DNA: TGTGCCAGCAGCCAAGCCCGAGATCAGCCCCAGCATTTT.

The rearrangement joins TRBV3-1 (or the pseudogene TRBV3-2) to TRBJ2-3; tentatively, D is TRBD2 (6 bases). V lost 4 bases and J 4 bases, leaving 9 bases between the germline ends. Per the germline V gene, CDR1 is LGHDT and CDR2 is YNNKEL (reference sequence). The length of the CDR3 is 13 residues. In nucleotides, the CDR3 is TGTGCCAGCAGCCGGGGCGGGGCAGATACGCAGTATTTT. Translating gives CASSRGGADTQYF.

This chain links TRBV5-5 with TRBJ2-7; TRBD2 aligns across 7 bases. This CDR3 is built from 14 residues. The V gene end was trimmed by 4 bases and the J gene end by 3 bases; junction bases not matched to a gene: 7. CDR1 is SGHKS, CDR2 YYEKEE, per germline (reference sequence). The CDR3 DNA reads TGTGCCAGCAGCCCTAGCGGCTCTAACTACGAGCAGTACTTC. This translates into CASSPSGSNYEQYF.

The chain carries TRBV4-1 and TRBJ1-2; 7 nucleotides align to TRBD1. Germline lookup yields CDR1 MGHRA and CDR2 YSYEKL. The CDR3 is 19 residues long. V lost 4 bases, J lost 6 bases, and 23 bases stayed unmatched. The CDR3 bases are TGCGCCAGCAGCCCCGGATTGGCCTCCCACAGGGGATCGGAGCATGGCTACACCTTC. This gives the protein CASSPGLASHRGSEHGYTF.

The V and J genes are TRBV5-1 and TRBJ2-1, with 7 bases identical to TRBD2. V was pared by 0 bases and J by 5 bases, with 5 bases of the junction left unmatched. This CDR3 has 15 residues. Germline CDR1 SGHRS, CDR2 YFSETQ. DNA of the CDR3: TGCGCCAGCAGCTTGGAGGGACTAAATAACAATGAGCAGTTCTTC. Amino acid sequence: CASSLEGLNNNEQFF. Looking up the rest from reference TRBV5-1 and TRBJ2-1 gives the full variable domain: KAGVTQTPRYLIKTRGQQVTLSCSPISGHRSVSWYQQTPGQGLQFLFEYFSETQRNKGNFPGRFSGRQFSNSRSEMNVSTLELGDSALYLCASSLEGLNNNEQFFGPGTRLTVL.

The V and J genes are TRBV6-1 and TRBJ2-7, with D hard to call. The CDR3 length is 16 residues. Deletions cut 4 bases from V and 3 bases from J, with 19 bases between. Germline V lookup: CDR1 MNHNS, CDR2 SASEGT. The CDR3 DNA reads as TGTGCCAGCAGTGGCCGGGTCACAACATTCCGCTACGAGCAGTACTTC. It translates to CASSGRVTTFRYEQYF.

The chain has TRBV19 and TRBJ1-1, with D uncertain. This CDR3 spans 15 amino acids. From germline, CDR1 is LNHDA and CDR2 SQIVND (reference sequence). V was trimmed by 7 bases and J by 1 base, leaving 16 bases between them. In nucleotides, the CDR3 is TGTGCCAGTATAGATAAGGGAGGGCCGAACACTGAAGCTTTCTTT. Amino acids: CASIDKGGPNTEAFF.

This chain uses TRBV13 with TRBJ1-1, with D maybe TRBD1 (6 bases). CDR1 PRHDT and CDR2 FYEKMQ come from the germline V gene (reference sequence). CDR3 length: 16 residues. Deletions cut 5 bases from V and 0 bases from J, with 16 bases between. The CDR3 spells CASSAGQPPMNTEAFF. For the CDR3, the DNA is TGTGCCAGCAGCGCCGGACAGCCCCCTATGAACACTGAAGCTTTCTTT. Full variable domain (missing parts from reference TRBV13 and TRBJ1-1): AAGVIQSPRHLIKEKRETATLKCYPIPRHDTVYWYQQGPGQDPQFLISFYEKMQSDKGSIPDRFSAQQFSDYHSELNMSSLELGDSALYFCASSAGQPPMNTEAFFGQGTRLTVV.

This rearrangement joins TRBV28 to TRBJ1-4; D unclear. V lost 5 bases, J lost 4 bases, and 17 bases lay in between. The germline gives CDR1 MDHEN, CDR2 SYDVKM. The CDR3 covers 16 residues. This chain's CDR3 is CASSPAAGGLNEKLFF. CDR3 DNA: TGTGCCAGCAGTCCGGCGGCAGGAGGGCTTAATGAAAAACTGTTTTTT.

This chain links TRBV19 with TRBJ1-5; possible D gene TRBD1, 5 bases. The CDR3 is made up of 13 amino acids. The germline V gene has CDR1 LNHDA and CDR2 SQIVND (reference sequence). Deletions cut 7 bases from V and 5 bases from J, with 12 bases between. CDR3 protein: CASTPWGDQPQHF. The CDR3 DNA reads as TGTGCCAGTACCCCGTGGGGGGATCAGCCCCAGCATTTT.

This chain links TRBV5-1 with TRBJ1-1; perhaps TRBD1 as D (6 bases). Germline CDR1 and CDR2: SGHRS and YFSETQ. The V end lost 0 bases, the J end lost 10 bases, and 10 bases lay between the germline ends. This CDR3 is built from 12 residues. The CDR3 sequence is CASSLAGRGAFF. CDR3 in DNA: TGCGCCAGCAGCTTGGCCGGCAGGGGAGCTTTCTTT.

V gene TRBV2 combines with J gene TRBJ2-1; TRBD2 agrees at 7 bases. Trimming at V came to 3 bases and at J to 0 bases, leaving 2 bases not matched to a gene. The CDR3 runs to 15 residues. Germline CDR1 is SNHLY and CDR2 is FYNNEI. This CDR3 is CASSEWGGSYNEQFF. The CDR3 bases are TGTGCCAGCAGTGAGTGGGGGGGCTCCTACAATGAGCAGTTCTTC.

The chain joins TRBV9 to TRBJ2-1, with 12 nucleotides matching TRBD1. J was trimmed by 10 bases and V by 0 bases; bases with no gene match: 2. From germline, CDR1 is SGDLS and CDR2 YYNGEE. The CDR3 spans 14 residues. The CDR3 DNA sequence: TGTGCCAGCAGCGTAGGAGGGACAGGGGGCGAGCAGTTCTTC. Translating gives CASSVGGTGGEQFF.

This chain links TRBV19 with TRBJ2-3; perhaps TRBD1 as D (7 bases). V lost 5 bases to trimming and J lost 5 bases, with 17 bases between them. Germline V lookup: CDR1 LNHDA, CDR2 SQIVND (reference sequence). This CDR3 has 15 amino acids. The CDR3 DNA reads TGTGCCAGTAGTGGAGGGGGCATTAAAGGAGATACGCAGTATTTT. This gives the protein CASSGGGIKGDTQYF.

The gene calls are TRBV27 and TRBJ2-7, with D possibly TRBD2 on 6 matching bases. CDR1 is MNHEY, CDR2 SMNVEV, per germline (reference sequence). The CDR3 is made up of 14 amino acids. Trimming took off 3 bases at V and 0 bases at J, with 9 bases between the two ends. CDR3 loop: CASSLLEGSYEQYF. The DNA of the CDR3 is TGTGCCAGCAGTTTGCTGGAGGGCTCCTACGAGCAGTACTTC.

V is TRBV28 and J is TRBJ2-1, with unresolved D. V shed 1 base and J shed 1 base, with 8 bases lying between them. The CDR3 runs to 15 residues. Germline V gene data show CDR1 as MDHEN and CDR2 as SYDVKM. CDR3 sequence (DNA): TGTGCCAGCAGTTTATACCGCGCATCCTACAATGAGCAGTTCTTC. It specifies CASSLYRASYNEQFF. The full variable domain, its missing parts supplied by reference TRBV28 and TRBJ2-1, is DVKVTQSSRYLVKRTGEKVFLECVQDMDHENMFWYRQDPGLGLRLIYFSYDVKMKEKGDIPEGYSVSREKKERFSLILESASTNQTSMYLCASSLYRASYNEQFFGPGTRLTVL.

The chain is built from TRBV27 and TRBJ2-7; D ambiguous. Germline CDR1 reads MNHEY; CDR2 reads SMNVEV (reference sequence). V lost 3 bases, J lost 2 bases, and 8 bases lay in between. The length of the CDR3 is 13 residues. The CDR3 region has the DNA TGTGCCAGCAGTTTCGACGGAGCCTACGAGCAGTACTTC. Translated: CASSFDGAYEQYF.

J is TRBJ2-7 and V is TRBV7-9, with D maybe TRBD1 (5 bases). The CDR3 totals 16 residues. Germline values: CDR1 SEHNR, CDR2 FQNEAQ (reference sequence). V was trimmed by 1 base and J by 3 bases, leaving 16 bases between them. The CDR3 DNA reads as TGTGCCAGCAGCTTAGTACTCACGGTGGACAACTACGAGCAGTACTTC. It yields the protein CASSLVLTVDNYEQYF.

The chain uses TRBV28 and TRBJ2-7; 8 bases line up with TRBD2. J was trimmed by 5 bases and V by 6 bases; bases with no gene match: 9. Germline V gene sequence: CDR1 MDHEN, CDR2 SYDVKM. The length of the CDR3 is 14 residues. As DNA, the CDR3 is TGTGCCAGCAGAAATTACGGGGGGGCTAACGAGCAGTACTTC. It encodes CASRNYGGANEQYF.

The chain couples TRBV12-3 or TRBV12-4 to TRBJ1-2, with D hard to call. V was clipped by 6 bases and J by 4 bases, with 12 bases between them. There are 13 residues in the CDR3. The CDR3 region is CASSFTDLYGYTF. CDR3 sequence (DNA): TGTGCCAGCAGCTTCACAGATCTCTATGGCTACACCTTC.

The chain uses TRBV3-1 (or the pseudogene TRBV3-2) and TRBJ2-1; D may be TRBD2 (6 bases). The length of the CDR3 is 12 residues. Trimming left V 3 bases short and J 13 bases short, with 13 bases between. Germline CDR1 reads LGHDT; CDR2 reads YNNKEL (reference sequence). The CDR3 protein is CASSHDLGLQFF. CDR3 DNA: TGTGCCAGCAGCCACGACTTGGGACTTCAGTTCTTC.

This chain joins TRBV11-2 and TRBJ2-4; D not resolved. The V end was cut by 1 base, the J end by 6 bases, with 16 bases between. CDR1 and CDR2 (germline): SGHAT, FQNNGV. This CDR3 contains 16 residues. The CDR3 DNA reads TGTGCCAGCAGCTTAGCAGTTGCATCCCGGAGAAACATTCAGTACTTC. Translated: CASSLAVASRRNIQYF. Full variable domain (remainder filled in from reference TRBV11-2 and TRBJ2-4): EAGVAQSPRYKIIEKRQSVAFWCNPISGHATLYWYQQILGQGPKLLIQFQNNGVVDDSQLPKDRFSAERLKGVDSTLKIQPAKLEDSAVYLCASSLAVASRRNIQYFGAGTRLSVL.

The chain employs TRBV3-1 (or the pseudogene TRBV3-2) and TRBJ2-1; possible D gene TRBD2, 6 bases. CDR1 is LGHDT, CDR2 YNNKEL, per germline (reference sequence). Trimming pared 4 bases from V and 7 bases from J, leaving 14 bases between. The CDR3 is 14 amino acids. CDR3 amino acids: CASSLTTRGNEQFF. DNA for the CDR3: TGTGCCAGCAGCCTAACGACCCGGGGGAATGAGCAGTTCTTC.

This sequence joins TRBV28 and TRBJ1-5; no clear D gene. Germline values: CDR1 MDHEN, CDR2 SYDVKM. The CDR3 sequence is 13 residues long. The V end lost 8 bases, the J end lost 0 bases, and 8 bases lay between the germline ends. CDR3 in amino acids: CASRSDSNQPQHF. CDR3 nucleotide sequence: TGTGCCAGCCGCAGCGATAGCAATCAGCCCCAGCATTTT.

This clone was detected once. This chain links TRBV21-1 with TRBJ1-2. TRBV21-1 is marked as a pseudogene. This CDR3 comprises 15 residues. The CDR3 is CASSRSRVANYGYTF. DNA for the CDR3: TGTGCCAGCAGCAGGTCGAGGGTCGCCAACTATGGCTACACCTTC.

The chain is built from TRBV24-1 and TRBJ2-1, with TRBD1 matching 7 bases. The CDR3 length is 16 residues. CDR1 is KGHDR, CDR2 SFDVKD, per germline. After removal of 4 bases from V and 3 bases from J, the junction contained 8 bases not matched to a gene. The CDR3 spells CATSDSTGKDYNEQFF. DNA of the CDR3: TGTGCCACCAGTGACTCGACAGGGAAGGACTACAATGAGCAGTTCTTC.

The chain uses TRBV19 and TRBJ1-5; 9 positions agree with TRBD1. The CDR3 length is 17 residues. Germline V gene data show CDR1 as LNHDA and CDR2 as SQIVND (reference sequence). The V gene end was trimmed by 3 bases and the J gene end by 7 bases; junction bases not matched to a gene: 13. The CDR3 region is CASSMSPGQGSSQPQHF. CDR3 sequence (DNA): TGTGCCAGTAGTATGAGTCCGGGACAGGGAAGCTCGCAGCCCCAGCATTTT.